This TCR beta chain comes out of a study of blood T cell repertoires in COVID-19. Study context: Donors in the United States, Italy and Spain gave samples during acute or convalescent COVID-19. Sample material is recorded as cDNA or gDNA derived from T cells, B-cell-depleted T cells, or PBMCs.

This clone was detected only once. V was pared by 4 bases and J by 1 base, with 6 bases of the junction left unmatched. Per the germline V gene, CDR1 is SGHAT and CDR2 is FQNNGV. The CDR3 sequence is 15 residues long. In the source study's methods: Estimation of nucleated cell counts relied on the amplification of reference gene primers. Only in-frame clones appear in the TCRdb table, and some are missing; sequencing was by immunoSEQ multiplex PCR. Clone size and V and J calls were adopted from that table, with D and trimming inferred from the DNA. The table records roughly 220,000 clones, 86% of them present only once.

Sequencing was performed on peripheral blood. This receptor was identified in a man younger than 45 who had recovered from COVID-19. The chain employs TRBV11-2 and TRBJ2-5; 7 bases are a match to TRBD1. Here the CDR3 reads CASSSWTGLQETQYF. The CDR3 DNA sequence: TGTGCCAGCAGCTCCTGGACAGGCCTCCAAGAGACCCAGTACTTC.